This T cell receptor (beta chain) was obtained from a study of STAT3 mutations in large granular lymphocyte leukemia. Study background: Canonical activating STAT3 mutations were detected in roughly half of the longitudinally sequenced T-LGLL patients.

Average productive template count per sample was about 40,773. Sequencing used immunoSEQ multiplex PCR; TCRdb keeps in-frame clones, though not all of them. The table shows approximately 25,000 clones, with 94% occurring only once. The CDR3 totals 12 residues. Per the germline V gene, CDR1 is SGHVS and CDR2 is FQNEAQ. V was pared by 6 bases and J by 8 bases, with 11 bases between. Study-wide findings and caveats: Samples missed the first appearance of the clone. At least one immunodominant TCR beta clonotype appeared in every T-cell large granular lymphocyte leukemia patient. Some patients had persisting codominant clonotypes that could mask small clones.

This clone is a singleton in its sample. Its antigen remains unidentified. The sequenced sample consisted of peripheral blood mononuclear cells. The V and J genes are TRBV7-8 and TRBJ1-5; D is uncertain. The origin of this receptor is a man in his forties with T-cell large granular lymphocyte leukemia. Some clones in this sample may be carry-over from other donors' samples. Here the CDR3 DNA reads TGTGCCAGCAGGGATGGAGCTGAGCCCCAGCATTTT. This sequence encodes CASRDGAEPQHF.